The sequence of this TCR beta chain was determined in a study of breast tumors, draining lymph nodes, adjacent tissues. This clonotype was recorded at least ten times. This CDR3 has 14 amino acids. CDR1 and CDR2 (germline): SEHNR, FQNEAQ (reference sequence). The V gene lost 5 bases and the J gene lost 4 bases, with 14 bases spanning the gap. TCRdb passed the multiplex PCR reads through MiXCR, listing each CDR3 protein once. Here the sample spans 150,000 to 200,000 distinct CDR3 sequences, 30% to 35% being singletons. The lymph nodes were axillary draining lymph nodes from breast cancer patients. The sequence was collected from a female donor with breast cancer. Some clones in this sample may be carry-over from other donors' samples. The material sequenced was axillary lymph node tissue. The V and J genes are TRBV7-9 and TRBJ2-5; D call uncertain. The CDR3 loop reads CASSDTGRSETQYF. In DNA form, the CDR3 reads TGTGCCAGCAGCGACACGGGCCGTTCAGAGACCCAGTACTTC.